Listed below are T cell receptor beta chains from one sample, sequenced in a study of shared clonotypes between healthy human individuals. Clones were read by immunoSEQ multiplex PCR, and TCRdb kept only the in-frame ones, dropping some. The sample contains nearly 500,000 clones, roughly four fifths of which appear only once. Sequenced material: PBMCs. The receptors were sampled from a middle-aged woman in good health. Some clones in this sample may be carry-over from other donors' samples. Both conserved end residues are part of each CDR3. The D gene is left open where the match is weak. Expanded clones get a size class; other rows say once, few or many, or leave the size out.

V gene,clone size,D gene,J gene,CDR3 protein,CDR3 DNA
TRBV4-1,.,.,TRBJ2-1,CASSQDWANEQFF,TGCGCCAGCAGCCAAGATTGGGCCAATGAGCAGTTCTTC
TRBV29-1,many,.,TRBJ1-1,CSVHGVQMNTEAFF,TGCAGCGTCCACGGGGTTCAGATGAACACTGAAGCTTTCTTT
TRBV7-8,.,.,TRBJ1-1,CASSFKGQSLEAFF,TGTGCCAGCAGCTTCAAGGGGCAGAGCTTAGAAGCTTTCTTT
TRBV21-1,.,.,TRBJ1-4,CASSKKLGQDEKLFF,TGTGCCAGCAGCAAAAAGCTTGGACAGGATGAAAAACTGTTTTTT
TRBV11-2,.,.,TRBJ2-7,CASSLNTWTEGYEQYF,TGTGCCAGCAGCTTAAATACTTGGACAGAGGGCTACGAGCAGTACTTC
TRBV19,.,.,TRBJ2-3,CASSIDHMYGTSTDTQYF,TGTGCCAGTAGTATAGATCATATGTATGGGACTAGCACAGATACGCAGTATTTT
TRBV27,.,.,TRBJ1-4,CASSSPRGGRANEKLFF,TGTGCCAGCAGTTCCCCCCGGGGGGGACGGGCTAATGAAAAACTGTTTTTT
TRBV7-9,.,.,TRBJ2-2,CASSLLRSTGELFF,TGTGCCAGCAGCTTATTGCGGAGCACCGGGGAGCTGTTTTTT
TRBV2,.,.,TRBJ1-1,CASRLTQYTEAFF,TGTGCCAGCAGATTGACACAGTACACTGAAGCTTTCTTT
TRBV5-1,.,.,TRBJ1-2,CASSPTEGRLYGYTF,TGCGCCAGCAGCCCCACCGAGGGCAGACTCTATGGCTACACCTTC
TRBV11-2,.,.,TRBJ1-1,CASSTQVNTEAFF,TGTGCCAGCAGTACCCAGGTAAACACTGAAGCTTTCTTT
TRBV4-1,.,.,TRBJ2-1,CASSQGLVGSYNEQFF,TGCGCCAGCAGCCAAGGACTAGTAGGGTCATACAATGAGCAGTTCTTC
TRBV4-2,.,.,TRBJ2-5,CASSPGGGRGETQYF,TGTGCCAGCAGCCCTGGGGGGGGCCGGGGAGAGACCCAGTACTTC
TRBV6-4,many,TRBD2,TRBJ2-3,CASSEGLAETDTQYF,TGTGCCAGCAGTGAAGGTCTAGCGGAAACAGATACGCAGTATTTT
TRBV5-1,.,.,TRBJ2-3,CASTAGGLRDTQYF,TGCGCCAGCACGGCCGGGGGTCTCCGGGATACGCAGTATTTT
TRBV6-4,few,.,TRBJ1-5,CASSSHHNQPQHF,TGTGCCAGCAGTTCACACCACAATCAGCCCCAGCATTTT
TRBV28,.,.,TRBJ2-7,CASSSPTAGGHSYEQYF,TGTGCCAGCAGCTCCCCCACGGCAGGGGGGCACTCCTACGAGCAGTACTTC
TRBV9,.,.,TRBJ2-1,CASSVASWTAYNEQFF,TGTGCCAGCAGCGTAGCCTCCTGGACAGCATACAATGAGCAGTTCTTC
TRBV28,.,TRBD2,TRBJ2-7,CASSPTAGGYEQYF,TGTGCCAGCAGCCCCACAGCGGGGGGCTACGAGCAGTACTTC
TRBV5-1,.,TRBD2,TRBJ2-7,CASSSGLAVSSYEQYF,TGCGCCAGCAGCTCGGGACTAGCGGTAAGCTCCTACGAGCAGTACTTC
TRBV18,.,.,TRBJ2-1,CASSRGYNEQFF,TGTGCCAGCTCACGGGGCTACAATGAGCAGTTCTTC
TRBV19,.,.,TRBJ1-2,CASSVREGGYTF,TGTGCCAGTAGTGTCCGGGAGGGCGGCTACACCTTC
TRBV28,.,.,TRBJ1-5,CASSLTDYSNQPQHF,TGTGCCAGCAGTCTGACAGATTATAGCAATCAGCCCCAGCATTTT
TRBV7-3,.,TRBD1,TRBJ2-3,CASSGTGTGASTDTQYF,TGTGCCAGCAGCGGTACCGGGACAGGGGCGAGCACAGATACGCAGTATTTT
TRBV6-6,.,.,TRBJ1-6,CASRDRRLAPLHF,TGTGCCAGCAGAGACAGGCGCCTTGCACCCCTCCACTTT
TRBV13,.,.,TRBJ2-7,CASSLSLRGSDEQYF,TGTGCCAGCAGCTTAAGCCTCCGGGGGAGCGACGAGCAGTACTTC
TRBV7-2,.,TRBD1,TRBJ2-3,CASSQRQGRDTQYF,TGTGCCAGCAGCCAGAGACAGGGGCGAGATACGCAGTATTTT
TRBV2,once,.,TRBJ2-3,CASRRTLAQYF,TGTGCCAGCAGAAGAACTTTGGCGCAGTATTTT
TRBV6-6,.,.,TRBJ1-4,CASSYSTGINEKLFF,TGTGCCAGCAGTTACTCGACAGGAATTAATGAAAAACTGTTTTTT
TRBV27,.,TRBD1,TRBJ1-6,CASRPGQGVEALHF,TGTGCCAGCAGACCGGGACAGGGTGTCGAGGCCCTCCACTTT
TRBV7-9,.,.,TRBJ1-2,CASSLPAVHGYTF,TGTGCCAGCAGCTTACCAGCCGTCCATGGCTACACCTTC
TRBV4-1,.,.,TRBJ2-1,CASSRRGGSSYNEQFF,TGCGCCAGCAGCCGCAGGGGGGGAAGCTCCTACAATGAGCAGTTCTTC
TRBV20-1,.,.,TRBJ2-7,CSARVSEQYF,TGCAGTGCTAGAGTGTCCGAGCAGTACTTC
TRBV7-3,.,.,TRBJ2-7,CASSLRRDSYEQYF,TGTGCCAGCAGCTTACGGCGGGACTCCTACGAGCAGTACTTC
TRBV5-1,few,TRBD1,TRBJ2-5,CASSLEGTEETQYF,TGCGCCAGCAGCTTGGAAGGGACAGAAGAGACCCAGTACTTC
TRBV27,.,TRBD1,TRBJ2-7,CASRDRGPYEQYF,TGTGCCAGCCGGGACAGGGGGCCCTACGAGCAGTACTTC
TRBV7-9,.,.,TRBJ1-3,CASSLDWTIYF,TGTGCCAGCAGCTTAGATTGGACCATATATTTT
TRBV7-3,few,TRBD2,TRBJ2-1,CASSRRHGTSVLF,TGTGCCAGCAGCCGGAGGCACGGGACTAGCGTCCTCTTC
TRBV19,.,.,TRBJ2-7,CASSMRTGAREQYF,TGTGCCAGTAGTATGAGGACTGGGGCGCGCGAGCAGTACTTC